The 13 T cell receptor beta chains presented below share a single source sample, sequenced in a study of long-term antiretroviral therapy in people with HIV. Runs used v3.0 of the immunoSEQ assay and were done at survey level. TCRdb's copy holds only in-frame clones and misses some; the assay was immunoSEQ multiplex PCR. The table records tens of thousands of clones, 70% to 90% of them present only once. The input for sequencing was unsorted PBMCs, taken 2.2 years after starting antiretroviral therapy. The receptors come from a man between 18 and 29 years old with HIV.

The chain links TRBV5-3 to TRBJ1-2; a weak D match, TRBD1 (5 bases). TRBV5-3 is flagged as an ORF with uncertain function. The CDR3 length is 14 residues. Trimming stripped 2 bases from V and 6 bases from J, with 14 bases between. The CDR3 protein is CARSFNRSSDGYTF. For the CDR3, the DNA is TGTGCCAGAAGCTTCAACAGGAGCAGCGATGGCTACACCTTC.

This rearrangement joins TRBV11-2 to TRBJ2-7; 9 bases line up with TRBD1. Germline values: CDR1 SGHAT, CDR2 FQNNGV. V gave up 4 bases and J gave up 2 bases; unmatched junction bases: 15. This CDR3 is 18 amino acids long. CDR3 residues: CASSSLPGTGKRAYEQYF. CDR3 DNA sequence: TGTGCCAGCAGCTCACTCCCCGGGACAGGGAAAAGAGCCTACGAGCAGTACTTC.

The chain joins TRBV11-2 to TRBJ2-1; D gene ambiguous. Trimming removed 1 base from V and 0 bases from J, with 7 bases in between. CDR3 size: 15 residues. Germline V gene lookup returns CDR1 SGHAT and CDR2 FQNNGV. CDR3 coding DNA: TGTGCCAGCAGCTTAGTTCGAAGCTCCTACAATGAGCAGTTCTTC. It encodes CASSLVRSSYNEQFF.

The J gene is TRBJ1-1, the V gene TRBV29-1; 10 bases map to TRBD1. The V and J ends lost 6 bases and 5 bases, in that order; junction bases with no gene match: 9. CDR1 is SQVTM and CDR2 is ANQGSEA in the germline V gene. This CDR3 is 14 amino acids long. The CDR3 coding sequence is TGCAGCGTCTTCTCGACAGGGGGCAAGACTGAAGCTTTCTTT. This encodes CSVFSTGGKTEAFF. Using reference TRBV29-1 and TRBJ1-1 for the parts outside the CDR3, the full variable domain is SAVISQKPSRDICQRGTSLTIQCQVDSQVTMMFWYRQQPGQSLTLIATANQGSEATYESGFVIDKFPISRPNLTFSTLTVSNMSPEDSSIYLCSVFSTGGKTEAFFGQGTRLTVV.

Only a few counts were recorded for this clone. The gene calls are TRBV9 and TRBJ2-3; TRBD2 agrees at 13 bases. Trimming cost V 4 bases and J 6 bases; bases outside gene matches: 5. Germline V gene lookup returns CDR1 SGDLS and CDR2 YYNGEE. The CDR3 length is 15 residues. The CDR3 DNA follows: TGTGCCAGCAGCACTAGCGGGAGGGGTACCGATACGCAGTATTTT. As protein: CASSTSGRGTDTQYF.

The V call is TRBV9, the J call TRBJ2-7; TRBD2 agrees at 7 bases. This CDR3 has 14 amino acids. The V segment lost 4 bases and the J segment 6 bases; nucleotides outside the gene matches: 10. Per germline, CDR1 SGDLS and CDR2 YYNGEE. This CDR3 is CASSLEASGPEQYF. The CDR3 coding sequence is TGTGCCAGCAGCCTAGAGGCTAGCGGACCCGAGCAGTACTTC.

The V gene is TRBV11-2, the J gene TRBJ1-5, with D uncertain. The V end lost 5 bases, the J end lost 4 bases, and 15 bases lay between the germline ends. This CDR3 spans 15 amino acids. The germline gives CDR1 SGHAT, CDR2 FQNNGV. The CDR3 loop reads CASSVSVDANQPQHF. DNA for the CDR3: TGTGCCAGCAGCGTATCGGTTGATGCTAATCAGCCCCAGCATTTT.

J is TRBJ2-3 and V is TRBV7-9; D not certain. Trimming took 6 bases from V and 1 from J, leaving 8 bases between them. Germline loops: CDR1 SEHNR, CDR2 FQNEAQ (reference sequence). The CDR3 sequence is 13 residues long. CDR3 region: CASRSTRTDTQYF. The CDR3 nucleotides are TGTGCCAGCAGGTCGACCCGCACAGATACGCAGTATTTT.

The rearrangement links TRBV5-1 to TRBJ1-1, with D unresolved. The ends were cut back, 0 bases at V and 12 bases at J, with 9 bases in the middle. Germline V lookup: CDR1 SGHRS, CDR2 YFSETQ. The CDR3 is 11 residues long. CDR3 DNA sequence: TGCGCCAGCAGCTTGGGCCACATCTCTTTCTTT. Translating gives CASSLGHISFF.

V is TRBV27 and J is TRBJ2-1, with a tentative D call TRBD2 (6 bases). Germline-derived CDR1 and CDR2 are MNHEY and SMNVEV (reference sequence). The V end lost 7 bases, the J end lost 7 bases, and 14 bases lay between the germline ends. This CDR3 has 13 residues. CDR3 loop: CASTWRERNEQFF. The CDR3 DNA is TGTGCCAGCACGTGGCGGGAACGGAATGAGCAGTTCTTC.

CDR3 bases: TGTGCCAGTAGTTTGGACAGGGGCTGGTCGCTGTTTTTT. Its translation: CASSLDRGWSLFF. This chain connects TRBV19 to TRBJ2-2; 9 bases align to TRBD1. The CDR3 is made up of 13 amino acids. Germline V CDR1 and CDR2: LNHDA, SQIVND (reference sequence). After removal of 5 bases from V and 13 bases from J, the junction contained 8 bases not matched to a gene.

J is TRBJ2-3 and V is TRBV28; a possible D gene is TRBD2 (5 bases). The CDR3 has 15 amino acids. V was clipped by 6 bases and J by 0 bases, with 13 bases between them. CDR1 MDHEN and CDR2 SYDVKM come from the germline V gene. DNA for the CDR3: TGTGCCAGCAGCCGCCAGAGGGCTAGCACAGATACGCAGTATTTT. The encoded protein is CASSRQRASTDTQYF. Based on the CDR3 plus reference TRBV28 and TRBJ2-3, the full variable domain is DVKVTQSSRYLVKRTGEKVFLECVQDMDHENMFWYRQDPGLGLRLIYFSYDVKMKEKGDIPEGYSVSREKKERFSLILESASTNQTSMYLCASSRQRASTDTQYFGPGTRLTVL.

In DNA, the CDR3 is TGTGCCAGCAGCTTAGGCCGGGCAGGCGAGCAGTACTTC. This encodes CASSLGRAGEQYF. The rearrangement uses TRBV13 and TRBJ2-7; D uncertain. Trimming pared 0 bases from V and 6 bases from J, leaving 9 bases between. Per germline, CDR1 PRHDT and CDR2 FYEKMQ (reference sequence). This CDR3 spans 13 amino acids.